The rows below give T cell receptor beta chains drawn from one sample of a study of T cells in Graves' hyperthyroidism and ophthalmopathy. Using its own MiXCR run on the multiplex PCR reads, TCRdb lists one record per CDR3 protein. The table includes 380,000 or so distinct CDR3 sequences, roughly 19% detected once. The sample taken for sequencing was blood. These receptors came from a woman aged 18 to 35 with Graves' hyperthyroidism. The CDR3 runs from the conserved cysteine through the conserved F or W. Each record gives: V gene, clone size, CDR3 protein. A clone size is listed for some rows: how often the clone was seen (once, few, many), or a class if it is expanded.

>TRBV7-2|many
CASSLDRASDEQYF
>TRBV20-1|many
CSARAAGRSNTEAFF
>TRBV28|many
CASSFGGSSYEQYF
>TRBV28|many
CASSLPGVGIYGYTF
>TRBV20-1|-
CSATGTGRFDTEAFF
>TRBV7-8|many
CASSFRLAGQETQYF
>TRBV6-4|-
CASSRLPGLGTDTQYF
>TRBV10-2|-
CASTLTGETQYF
>TRBV20-1|many
CSARDASGYYGYTF
>TRBV12-3/TRBV12-4|many
CASSPGQGSEAFF
>TRBV12-3/TRBV12-4|-
CASTGEQVNPRGQPQHF
>TRBV20-1|many
CSARVYRGSGNTIYF
>TRBV20-1|many
CSASEGSNTEAFF
>TRBV20-1|many
CSADSRLAGGQEQYF
>TRBV18|many
CASSLDRRGEGYTF
>TRBV7-2|-
CASSFGQKASTQYF
>TRBV4-1|many
CASSQVMRPYEQYF
>TRBV20-1|many
CSAKATEAQETQYF
>TRBV7-2|many
CASSPLRTGELFF
>TRBV28|-
CASRTTGPGSYEQYF
>TRBV6-1|many
CASSASGATYEQYF
>TRBV3-1|few
CASSRGDRERNYGYTF
>TRBV28|-
CASRITAMNTEAFF
>TRBV6-1|few
CASTFPVGRTGELFF
>TRBV18|many
CASSPSGDRETQYF
>TRBV20-1|many
CSANSGGAFQETQYF
>TRBV2|many
CASSEGTGGRVNTIYF
>TRBV3-1|-
CASSQSLDRGRSTEAFF
>TRBV12-3/TRBV12-4|-
CASSPQEMNTEAFF
>TRBV20-1|many
CSASPFRATYEQYF
>TRBV4-1|many
CASSQGGLNQPQHF
>TRBV20-1|many
CSARADGGRYEQYF
>TRBV6-1|many
CASSESAGGNTGELFF
>TRBV6-1|many
CASTGLQETQYF
>TRBV6-5|many
CASSYSIRIRGTQYF
>TRBV20-1|-
CSAWGASGPQETQYF
>TRBV9|many
CASSVANNYGYTF
>TRBV6-5|-
CASSKGGSAKNIKYF
>TRBV6-1|few
CASSEANPPLHF
>TRBV9|few
CASSAHSSEAFF
>TRBV6-1|many
CASRKGSNRAEAFF
>TRBV28|many
CASRPTSGGADNQPQHF
>TRBV7-3|many
CASSPRGHEPTDTQYF
>TRBV13|many
CASSHATPGLAGTNTGELFF
>TRBV7-3|-
CASSLRSGWDDQPQHF
>TRBV20-1|many
CSAQQGGYGYTF
>TRBV12-3/TRBV12-4|many
CASSPVDTEAFF
>TRBV11-1|many
CASSLRHGTGGNYEQYF
>TRBV6-2/TRBV6-3|few
CASSYSGDSFTDTQYF
>TRBV20-1|once
CSARDKHEQYF
>TRBV30|-
CAWRVLNTEAFF
>TRBV2|once
CASSDSELETQYF
>TRBV10-3|many
CAISAWSGETQYF
>TRBV2|many
CASSVDRENIQYF
>TRBV5-1|many
CASSLEGHSYEQYF
>TRBV18|few
CASSPRWTSGGPEETQYF
>TRBV2|many
CASRIGGDQPQHF
>TRBV10-1|many
CASSATAHPLAEQYF
>TRBV12-3/TRBV12-4|many
CASTQQGAGELFF